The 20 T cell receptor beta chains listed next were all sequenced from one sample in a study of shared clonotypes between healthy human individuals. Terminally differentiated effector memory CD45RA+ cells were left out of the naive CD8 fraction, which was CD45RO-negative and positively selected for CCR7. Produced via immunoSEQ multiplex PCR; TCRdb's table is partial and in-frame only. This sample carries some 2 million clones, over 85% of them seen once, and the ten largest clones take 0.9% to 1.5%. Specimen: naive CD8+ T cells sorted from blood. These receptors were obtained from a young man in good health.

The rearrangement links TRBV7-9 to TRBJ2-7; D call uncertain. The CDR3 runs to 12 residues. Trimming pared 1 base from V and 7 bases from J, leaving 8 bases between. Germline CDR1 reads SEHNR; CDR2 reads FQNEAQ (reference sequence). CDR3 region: CASSLGVLEQYF. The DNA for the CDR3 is TGTGCCAGCAGCTTAGGCGTCCTGGAGCAGTACTTC.

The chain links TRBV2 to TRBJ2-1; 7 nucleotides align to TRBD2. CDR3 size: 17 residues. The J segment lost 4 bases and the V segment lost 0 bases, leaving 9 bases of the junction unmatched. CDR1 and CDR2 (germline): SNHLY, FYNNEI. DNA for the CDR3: TGTGCCAGCAGTGAAGCCCCTGTGGGGGGGGGTTACAATGAGCAGTTCTTC. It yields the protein CASSEAPVGGGYNEQFF.

The CDR3 region is CASSMMGGFEQYF. In nucleotides, the CDR3 is TGTGCCAGCAGCATGATGGGGGGGTTCGAGCAGTACTTC. The V gene is TRBV5-4, the J gene TRBJ2-7, with 7 nucleotides matching TRBD2. Per the germline V gene, CDR1 is SGHNT and CDR2 is YYREEE (reference sequence). J was trimmed by 6 bases and V by 4 bases; bases with no gene match: 7. CDR3 length equals 13 residues.

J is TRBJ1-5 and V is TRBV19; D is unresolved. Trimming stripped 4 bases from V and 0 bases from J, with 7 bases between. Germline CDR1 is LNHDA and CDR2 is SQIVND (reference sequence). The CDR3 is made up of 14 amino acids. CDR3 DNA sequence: TGTGCCAGTAGTAACTGGGATAGCAATCAGCCCCAGCATTTT. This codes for CASSNWDSNQPQHF.

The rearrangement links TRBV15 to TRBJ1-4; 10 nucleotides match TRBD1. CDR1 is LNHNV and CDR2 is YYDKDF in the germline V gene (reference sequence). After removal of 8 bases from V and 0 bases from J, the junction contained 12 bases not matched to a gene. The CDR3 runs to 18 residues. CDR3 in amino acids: CATQSGTGAPSTNEKLFF. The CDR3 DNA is TGTGCCACCCAGTCCGGGACAGGGGCCCCCTCAACTAATGAAAAACTGTTTTTT.

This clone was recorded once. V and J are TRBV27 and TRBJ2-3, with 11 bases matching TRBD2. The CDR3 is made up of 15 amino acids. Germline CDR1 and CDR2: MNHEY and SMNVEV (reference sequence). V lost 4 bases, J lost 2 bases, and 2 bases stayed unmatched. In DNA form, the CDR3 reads TGTGCCAGCAGTTGGACTAGCGGGCACACAGATACGCAGTATTTT. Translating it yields CASSWTSGHTDTQYF.

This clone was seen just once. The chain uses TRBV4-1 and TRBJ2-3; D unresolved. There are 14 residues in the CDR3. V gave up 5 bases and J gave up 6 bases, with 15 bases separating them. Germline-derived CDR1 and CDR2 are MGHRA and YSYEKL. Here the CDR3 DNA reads TGCGCCAGCAGCTACTTAGCAGCCAAGGATACGCAGTATTTT. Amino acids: CASSYLAAKDTQYF.

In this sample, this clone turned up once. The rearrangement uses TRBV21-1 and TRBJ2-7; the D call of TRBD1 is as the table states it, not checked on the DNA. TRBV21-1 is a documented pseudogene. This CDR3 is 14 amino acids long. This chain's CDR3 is CASSTSRDRDEQYF. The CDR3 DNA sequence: TGTGCCAGCAGCACGTCCCGGGACAGGGACGAGCAGTACTTC.

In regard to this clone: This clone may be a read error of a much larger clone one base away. CDR3 residues: CASSLWNTEAFF. In DNA form, the CDR3 reads TGTGCCAGCAGCTTATGGAACACTGAAGCTTTCTTT. The chain employs TRBV11-1 and TRBJ1-1, with unresolved D. CDR3 length equals 12 residues. Germline V gene lookup returns CDR1 SGHAT and CDR2 FQDESV (reference sequence). The V gene lost 2 bases and the J gene lost 1 base, with 2 bases spanning the gap. The variable domain in full, with the rest retrieved from reference TRBV11-1 and TRBJ1-1, is EAEVAQSPRYKITEKSQAVAFWCDPISGHATLYWYRQILGQGPELLVQFQDESVVDDSQLPKDRFSAERLKGVDSTLKIQPAELGDSAMYLCASSLWNTEAFFGQGTRLTVV.

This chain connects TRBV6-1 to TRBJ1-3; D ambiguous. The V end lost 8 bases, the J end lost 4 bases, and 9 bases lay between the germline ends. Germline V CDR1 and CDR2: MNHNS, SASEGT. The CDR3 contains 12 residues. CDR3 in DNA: TGTGCCAGCTCGGGGATCGGAAACACCATATATTTT. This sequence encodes CASSGIGNTIYF.

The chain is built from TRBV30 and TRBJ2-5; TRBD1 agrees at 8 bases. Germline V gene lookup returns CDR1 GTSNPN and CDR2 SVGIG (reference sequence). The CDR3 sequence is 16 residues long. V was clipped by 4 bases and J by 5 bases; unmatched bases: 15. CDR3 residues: CAWTKLRQGIWETQYF. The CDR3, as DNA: TGTGCCTGGACTAAACTTCGACAGGGGATATGGGAGACCCAGTACTTC.

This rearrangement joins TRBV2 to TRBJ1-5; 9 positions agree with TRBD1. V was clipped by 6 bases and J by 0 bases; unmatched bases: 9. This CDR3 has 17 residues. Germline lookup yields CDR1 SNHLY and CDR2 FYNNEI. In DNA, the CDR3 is TGTGCCAGCAGCCACTTACAGGGGGCCTATAGCAATCAGCCCCAGCATTTT. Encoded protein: CASSHLQGAYSNQPQHF.

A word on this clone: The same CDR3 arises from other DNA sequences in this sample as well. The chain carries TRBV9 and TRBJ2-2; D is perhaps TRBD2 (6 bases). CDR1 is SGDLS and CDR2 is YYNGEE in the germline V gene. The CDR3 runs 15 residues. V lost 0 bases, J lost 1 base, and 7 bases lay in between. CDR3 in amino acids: CASSVDGGNTGELFF. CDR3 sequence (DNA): TGTGCCAGCAGCGTAGACGGGGGGAACACCGGGGAGCTGTTTTTT.

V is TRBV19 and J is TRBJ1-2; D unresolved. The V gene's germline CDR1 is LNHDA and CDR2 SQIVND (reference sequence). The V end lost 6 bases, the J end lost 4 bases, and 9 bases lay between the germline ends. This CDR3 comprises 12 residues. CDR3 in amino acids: CASRDNPYGYTF. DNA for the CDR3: TGTGCCAGTAGAGACAACCCCTATGGCTACACCTTC. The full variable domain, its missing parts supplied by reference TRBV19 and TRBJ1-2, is DGGITQSPKYLFRKEGQNVTLSCEQNLNHDAMYWYRQDPGQGLRLIYYSQIVNDFQKGDIAEGYSVSREKKESFPLTVTSAQKNPTAFYLCASRDNPYGYTFGSGTRLTVV.

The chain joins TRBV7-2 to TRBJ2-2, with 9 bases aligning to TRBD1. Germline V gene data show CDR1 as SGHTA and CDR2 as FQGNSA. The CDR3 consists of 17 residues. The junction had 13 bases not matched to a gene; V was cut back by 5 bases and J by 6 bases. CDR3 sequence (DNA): TGTGCCAGCAGCCCTTTCTCCGGACAGGGGATACCCGGGGAGCTGTTTTTT. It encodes CASSPFSGQGIPGELFF.

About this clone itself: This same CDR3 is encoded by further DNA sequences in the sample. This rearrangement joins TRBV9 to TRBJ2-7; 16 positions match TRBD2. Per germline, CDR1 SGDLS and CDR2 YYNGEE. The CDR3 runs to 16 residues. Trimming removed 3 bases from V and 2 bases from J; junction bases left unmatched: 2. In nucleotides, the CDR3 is TGTGCCAGCAGCGCGGGACTAGCGGGGGGGCCCTACGAGCAGTACTTC. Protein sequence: CASSAGLAGGPYEQYF. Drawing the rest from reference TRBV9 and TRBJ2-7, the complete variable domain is DSGVTQTPKHLITATGQRVTLRCSPRSGDLSVYWYQQSLDQGLQFLIQYYNGEERAKGNILERFSAQQFPDLHSELNLSSLELGDSALYFCASSAGLAGGPYEQYFGPGTRLTVT.

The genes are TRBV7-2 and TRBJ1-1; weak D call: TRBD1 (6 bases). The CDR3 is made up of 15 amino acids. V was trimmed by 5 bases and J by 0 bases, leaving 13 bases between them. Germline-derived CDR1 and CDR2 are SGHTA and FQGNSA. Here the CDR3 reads CASSTYRDLNTEAFF. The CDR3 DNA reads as TGTGCCAGCAGCACATACAGGGATTTGAACACTGAAGCTTTCTTT.

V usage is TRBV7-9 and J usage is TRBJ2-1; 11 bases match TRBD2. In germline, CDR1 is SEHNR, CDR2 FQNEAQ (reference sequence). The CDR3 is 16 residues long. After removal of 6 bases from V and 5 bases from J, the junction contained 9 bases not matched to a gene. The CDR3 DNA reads TGTGCCAGCAGGGGTAAGACTAGCGGGGCCGACAATGAGCAGTTCTTC. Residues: CASRGKTSGADNEQFF.

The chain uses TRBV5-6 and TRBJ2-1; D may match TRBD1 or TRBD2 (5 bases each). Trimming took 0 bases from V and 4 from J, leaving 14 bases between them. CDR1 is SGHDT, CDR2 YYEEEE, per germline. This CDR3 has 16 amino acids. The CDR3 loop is CASSLVGTEVYNEQFF. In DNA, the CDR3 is TGTGCCAGCAGCTTGGTAGGGACCGAAGTTTACAATGAGCAGTTCTTC.

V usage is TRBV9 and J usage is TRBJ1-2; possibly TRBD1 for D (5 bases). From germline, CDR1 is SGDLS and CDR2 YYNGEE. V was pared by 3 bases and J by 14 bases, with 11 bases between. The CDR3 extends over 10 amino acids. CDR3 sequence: CASSGAGRTF. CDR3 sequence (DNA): TGTGCCAGCAGCGGCGCAGGGAGGACCTTC.